This T cell receptor beta chain was sequenced during a study of response to subunit inactivated influenza vaccine. Only a few counts were recorded for this clonotype. Its antigen remains unidentified. Findings of the study overall: Researchers suggested that each seasonal influenza vaccination recruits few new T cells.

TCRdb fed the RT-PCR reads into MiXCR, producing one record per CDR3 protein. The sample yields 500,000 to 600,000 distinct CDR3 sequences, 10% to 15% seen once. The germline V gene encodes CDR1 SGHVS and CDR2 FNYEAQ. V lost 4 bases and J 7 bases, leaving 14 bases between the germline ends. The CDR3 totals 13 residues. This TCR was sampled from a man aged 45-65 years who received an inactivated influenza vaccine. Here the sequenced sample was PBMCs from blood, taken roughly 45 days after vaccination. This sequence joins TRBV7-6 and TRBJ2-7; D may match TRBD1 or TRBD2 (6 bases each). CDR3 nucleotides: TGTGCCAGCAGCTCACAGGAGGGGGGAGAGCAGTACTTC. Protein product: CASSSQEGGEQYF.